This T cell receptor beta chain was obtained from a study of T cells after yellow fever vaccination (dated by TCRdb to between 2018 and 2021). For the study in its entirety: The SMART-Seq v4 Ultra Low Input RNA kit was used to prepare libraries from fractions with low cell numbers. Bulk TCR alpha and beta repertoires were sequenced longitudinally to track T-cell clones before and after primary and booster YFV17D yellow fever vaccination. Two healthy male donors made up the cohort, one aged 18 to 29 years and the other aged 30 to 40 years. Bulk PBMC replicates and cell subsets were isolated from blood drawn at multiple timepoints before and after both primary and secondary immunization. Overall study outcomes, separate from this receptor: Compared with the primary T-cell response, the secondary T-cell response was faster but weaker, reaching its peak on day 5 rather than on day 15. A small fraction of clonotypes appeared in both the CD4 and CD8 compartments, likely as a result of convergent recombination. Computational filtering was needed because FACS-sorted repertoires could contain abundant contaminating clonotypes from the bulk population. After the booster, most of the clones that had expanded following primary vaccination were detected again (around 97% of CD4 and around 90% of CD8), which suggests that memory was broadly maintained. Because the study included only two donors, the extent to which the findings can be generalized is limited.

Sample treatment or condition, as interpreted from the label and publication: live attenuated yellow fever vaccine strain. At every blood-draw timepoint, two biological replicates of bulk PBMCs were collected. A standard Ficoll-Paque protocol was used to isolate PBMCs from peripheral blood. TriZol was used to extract RNA from bulk PBMCs, from CD4 and CD8 fractions, and from dextramer-positive and dextramer-negative fractions. Sequencing used an Illumina NovaSeq 6000. TCR cDNA was synthesized by 5'RACE template switching, through which a universal primer site and unique molecular identifiers were introduced. Priming for cDNA synthesis came from both the TCR alpha and TCR beta constant segments. Two PCR steps were used to amplify libraries, with sample barcodes and sequencing adapters being added in the second step. Libraries were sequenced on Illumina HiSeq 2500 (2x100 bp) or NovaSeq (2x150 bp). Per the original workflow: MIGEC handled demultiplexing of reads and collapsing into UMI consensus sequences, while MiXCR performed V(D)J alignment. Vaccine-responding clonotypes were defined with edgeR using replicate PBMC samples, requiring FDR below 0.01 and a log2 fold change above 5 up to day 15. Each bulk clonotype received a CD4 or CD8 identity based on whether the sequenced CD4 or CD8 repertoire contained that clonotype at higher abundance. Starting from the raw public reads, TCRdb applied fastp trimming at Q25, assembled clones with MiXCR and retained in-frame beta chains. All rows with the same CDR3 protein become a single entry with the most common DNA and genes. Here the V and J calls rest on TCRdb's processing, not on the authors' analysis. The sample contains 310,000 or so distinct CDR3 sequences, around 3.6% of them found a single time. Less than 25% of the sample goes to the ten largest clones.

This clonotype was seen repeatedly, ten times or more. Its antigen is not yet known. No clone much larger than this one lies a single base away; base qualities are absent. The sequences come from PBMCs, collected on the day of the yellow fever booster vaccination. This receptor was obtained from a man aged 18 to 29 who received the YFV17D yellow fever vaccine.

The CDR3 reads as follows: CASSDYRGANTEAFF. Read as DNA, the sequence is TGTGCCAGCAGCGACTACAGGGGCGCGAACACTGAAGCTTTCTTT. The chain joins TRBV14 to TRBJ1-1; 7 nucleotides in the junction match TRBD1. The cysteine opens and the phenylalanine closes a CDR3 of 15 amino acids. Of the read, only the CDR3 DNA is kept; its 45 bases are in frame from base 1. V is pruned by 5 bases and J by 1 base, leaving 7 bases of the junction without a gene match. CDR1 and CDR2 are drawn from the germline V gene: SGHDN, FVKESK.